These 16 T cell receptor beta chains share one sample of origin, sequenced in a study of cytomegalovirus exposure and HLA in healthy donors. PCR amplification relied on 60 Vbeta primers (plus 13 Jbeta primers). Repertoires were generated with immunoSEQ multiplex PCR, while TCRdb's copy carries only in-frame clones and drops some. The sample consists of 98,000 or so clones, about 80% of them appearing once. Sample: PBMCs. The receptors were gathered from a man aged 35 to 55 in good health and CMV-seronegative.

CDR3 sequence reads: CASSLGLAAYNEQFF. Written as DNA, the CDR3 is TGTGCCAGCAGCTTGGGACTAGCGGCCTACAATGAGCAGTTCTTC. The V gene is TRBV5-6, the J gene TRBJ2-1; the match to TRBD2 covers 9 bases. CDR1 is SGHDT and CDR2 is YYEEEE in the germline V gene. J gave up 2 bases and V 0 bases, and 0 bases lay outside the gene matches. This CDR3 region has 15 residues.

The chain links TRBV28 to TRBJ2-1; the D gene is possibly TRBD1 (6 bases). The V gene's germline CDR1 is MDHEN and CDR2 SYDVKM. The CDR3 has 16 residues. Trimming took 5 bases from V and 8 from J, leaving 22 bases between them. CDR3 DNA sequence: TGTGCCAGCAGTCCACCGGACAGTGGCATTCGTGATGAGCAGTTCTTC. Translated: CASSPPDSGIRDEQFF.

Only a few counts were recorded for this clone. This chain connects TRBV19 to TRBJ1-2; D is unresolved. V was shortened by 1 base and J by 8 bases, with 11 bases between the two germline ends. Germline V gene lookup returns CDR1 LNHDA and CDR2 SQIVND (reference sequence). CDR3 length: 13 residues. The CDR3, as DNA: TGTGCCAGTAGTATAGGGCCAGGAGGCGGCTACACCTTC. Protein: CASSIGPGGGYTF.

The gene calls are TRBV18 and TRBJ2-7; D not resolved. Germline lookup yields CDR1 KGHSH and CDR2 LQKENI. This CDR3 is built from 12 residues. Deletions cut 5 bases from V and 3 bases from J, with 8 bases between. CDR3 amino acids: CASSENFYEQYF. The DNA of the CDR3 is TGTGCCAGCTCAGAGAATTTCTACGAGCAGTACTTC.

The chain links TRBV28 to TRBJ2-7, with a weak D call TRBD1 (6 bases). Trimming cost V 6 bases and J 3 bases, with 15 bases left between them. CDR1 and CDR2 from the germline V gene are MDHEN and SYDVKM. The CDR3 is 14 residues long. CDR3 DNA: TGTGCCAGCAGACGCAGGGGAGAAGGCTACGAGCAGTACTTC. It specifies CASRRRGEGYEQYF.

The genes are TRBV7-7 and TRBJ2-1, with no clear D. The germline V and J ends were trimmed by 1 base and 9 bases, with 7 bases remaining between them. Germline CDR1 reads SSHAT; CDR2 reads FNYEAQ (reference sequence). The CDR3 length is 12 residues. In DNA, the CDR3 is TGTGCCAGCAGCTTAGTTGGAGCTGAGCAGTTCTTC. The encoded protein is CASSLVGAEQFF.

The rearrangement joins TRBV11-2 to TRBJ2-1; maybe TRBD1 (5 bases). CDR1 and CDR2 (germline): SGHAT, FQNNGV. CDR3 length: 13 amino acids. V gave up 4 bases and J gave up 5 bases, with 9 bases separating them. The CDR3 spells CASSSQGDNEQFF. DNA of the CDR3: TGTGCCAGCAGCTCTCAGGGCGACAATGAGCAGTTCTTC.

This sequence joins TRBV5-1 and TRBJ1-4; TRBD1 matches at 7 bases. The germline V gene has CDR1 SGHRS and CDR2 YFSETQ. V lost 0 bases and J lost 4; bases outside the gene matches: 3. This CDR3 comprises 15 residues. The CDR3 DNA is TGCGCCAGCAGCTTGGGTGGGACAGATAATGAAAAACTGTTTTTT. This sequence encodes CASSLGGTDNEKLFF.

This chain joins TRBV5-6 and TRBJ2-5; 10 bases agree with TRBD2. From germline, CDR1 is SGHDT and CDR2 YYEEEE. V was clipped by 0 bases and J by 5 bases; unmatched bases: 10. The CDR3 spans 17 residues. CDR3 DNA sequence: TGTGCCAGCAGCTTGGCCCTCCTAGCGGGGGTCCAGGAGACCCAGTACTTC. This translates into CASSLALLAGVQETQYF.

The chain joins TRBV27 to TRBJ2-1; TRBD2 might be the D (5 bases). The CDR3 contains 13 residues. CDR1 MNHEY and CDR2 SMNVEV come from the germline V gene (reference sequence). V was trimmed by 7 bases and J by 5 bases, leaving 12 bases between them. CDR3 bases: TGTGCCAGCACCGTCGGAGGAAACAATGAGCAGTTCTTC. Protein sequence: CASTVGGNNEQFF.

The rearrangement links TRBV5-1 to TRBJ1-4, with D hard to call. V dropped 2 bases and J dropped 5 bases, with 10 bases sitting between them. The CDR3 length is 14 residues. Per germline, CDR1 SGHRS and CDR2 YFSETQ. CDR3 DNA sequence: TGCGCCAGCAGCTTAGCAGGTGTGAATGAAAAACTGTTTTTT. Encoded protein: CASSLAGVNEKLFF.

The rearrangement uses TRBV19 and TRBJ2-1; unclear D gene. The germline gives CDR1 LNHDA, CDR2 SQIVND (reference sequence). The V and J ends lost 11 bases and 6 bases respectively, with 17 bases between them. CDR3 length: 13 residues. CDR3 DNA sequence: TGTGCCGGCAGGATGCCCTTTTTCAATGAGCAGTTCTTC. Its translation is CAGRMPFFNEQFF.

The chain links TRBV7-9 to TRBJ1-2, with D possibly being TRBD1 (6 bases). The CDR3 is 15 amino acids. V shed 1 base and J shed 1 base, with 10 bases lying between them. Germline V CDR1 and CDR2: SEHNR, FQNEAQ (reference sequence). CDR3 protein: CASSLGIQGNYGYTF. The CDR3 DNA sequence: TGTGCCAGCAGCTTAGGAATACAGGGTAACTATGGCTACACCTTC.

The chain recombines TRBV7-8 with TRBJ2-7; 7 bases line up with TRBD1. Germline V gives CDR1 SGHVS, CDR2 FQNEAQ. The CDR3 covers 17 residues. J was trimmed by 4 bases and V by 5 bases; bases with no gene match: 17. The CDR3 coding sequence is TGTGCCAGCAGCCCGCCCACTCGTCAGGGGGTCTCGTACGAGCAGTACTTC. Protein sequence: CASSPPTRQGVSYEQYF.

The chain uses TRBV19 and TRBJ2-1, with TRBD2 matching over 9 bases. The CDR3 totals 15 residues. J was trimmed by 6 bases and V by 5 bases; bases with no gene match: 8. The germline V gene encodes CDR1 LNHDA and CDR2 SQIVND (reference sequence). The CDR3 reads CASSVAGEVGNEQFF. In DNA, the CDR3 is TGTGCCAGTAGTGTAGCGGGAGAAGTGGGCAATGAGCAGTTCTTC.

V and J are TRBV10-2 and TRBJ2-7; TRBD2 aligns across 9 bases. The CDR3 covers 13 residues. Trimming removed 5 bases from V and 2 bases from J; junction bases left unmatched: 1. The germline V gene encodes CDR1 WSHSY and CDR2 SAAADI. CDR3 amino acids: CASSSGGPYEQYF. CDR3 in DNA: TGCGCCAGCAGTAGCGGGGGGCCCTACGAGCAGTACTTC.